This passage covers 15 T cell receptor beta chains from one sample sequenced in a study of blood T cells in healthy people across ages. PCR was performed a second time for roughly 7 to 12 cycles using a sample-barcoded 5' primer and a J-beta primer mix. MiXCR, applied by TCRdb to the 5' RACE reads, yields one record per CDR3 protein. The sample includes approximately 400,000 distinct CDR3 sequences, about 49% of them seen just once. The sample taken for sequencing was blood. The receptors shown here come from a man aged 55-75 years in good health.

V is TRBV6-2 or TRBV6-3 and J is TRBJ2-3, with 9 bases lining up with TRBD2. The CDR3 covers 16 residues. Germline V gene lookup returns CDR1 MNHEY and CDR2 SVGEGT. V lost 4 bases and J lost 5; bases outside the gene matches: 10. The CDR3: CASSSLLAGIRDTQYF. In DNA, the CDR3 is TGTGCCAGCAGTTCTCTTCTAGCGGGGATTCGAGATACGCAGTATTTT.

This clonotype has just a few counts. The chain uses TRBV2 and TRBJ2-5; D gene ambiguous. With 0 bases removed from V and 5 bases from J, the gap between germline ends came to 16 bases. In germline, CDR1 is SNHLY, CDR2 FYNNEI. There are 16 residues in the CDR3. The CDR3 sequence: CASSEASAGGRETQYF. The CDR3 nucleotides read TGTGCCAGCAGTGAAGCCTCGGCAGGCGGAAGGGAGACCCAGTACTTC.

This clonotype was observed at least ten times. V and J are TRBV7-9 and TRBJ2-4; D may correspond to TRBD1 or TRBD2 (5 bases each). CDR3 length: 17 amino acids. CDR1 is SEHNR and CDR2 is FQNEAQ in the germline V gene (reference sequence). Trimming cost V 5 bases and J 0 bases, with 17 bases left between them. The CDR3, as DNA: TGTGCCAGCAGCCCTAGAGACGGGGCCCTAGCCAAAAACATTCAGTACTTC. This translates into CASSPRDGALAKNIQYF.

The chain carries TRBV20-1 and TRBJ2-5; unclear D gene. Germline V gives CDR1 DFQATT, CDR2 SNEGSKA (reference sequence). This CDR3 has 13 residues. CDR3 residues: CSAVSPPQETQYF. The CDR3 DNA follows: TGCAGCGCAGTAAGCCCGCCCCAAGAGACCCAGTACTTC.

This clonotype was observed once. The J gene is TRBJ2-5, the V gene TRBV12-3 or TRBV12-4; 7 nucleotides agree with TRBD2. The CDR3 extends over 13 amino acids. After removal of 4 bases from V and 11 bases from J, the junction contained 10 bases not matched to a gene. DNA for the CDR3: TGTGCCAGCAGTTACGGACCCGCGGGGGAGCAGTACTTC. This encodes CASSYGPAGEQYF.

The chain combines TRBV18 with TRBJ1-2; a weak D match, TRBD1 (5 bases). The CDR3 has 14 residues. The V and J ends lost 8 bases and 0 bases respectively, with 13 bases between them. Germline values: CDR1 KGHSH, CDR2 LQKENI. CDR3: CASHGTVPNYGYTF. In DNA form, the CDR3 reads TGTGCCAGCCACGGGACGGTACCTAACTATGGCTACACCTTC. The entire variable domain, with the rest obtained from reference TRBV18 and TRBJ1-2, is as follows: NAGVMQNPRHLVRRRGQEARLRCSPMKGHSHVYWYRQLPEEGLKFMVYLQKENIIDESGMPKERFSAEFPKEGPSILRIQQVVRGDSAAYFCASHGTVPNYGYTFGSGTRLTVV.

The chain uses TRBV4-3 and TRBJ2-7, with D possibly matching TRBD2 (5 bases). Deletions cut 3 bases from V and 5 bases from J, with 20 bases between. This CDR3 is built from 16 residues. The germline V gene encodes CDR1 LGHNA and CDR2 YSLEER. In DNA form, the CDR3 reads TGCGCCAGCAGCCACGGAGAAGTCCGGGCCGGGAACGAGCAGTACTTC. Protein: CASSHGEVRAGNEQYF.

This chain connects TRBV24-1 to TRBJ2-3; maybe TRBD1 (6 bases). V gave up 3 bases and J gave up 4 bases, with 19 bases separating them. The CDR3 loop spans 17 amino acids. Germline loops: CDR1 KGHDR, CDR2 SFDVKD. The CDR3 coding sequence is TGTGCCACCAGTGATCACCCCCAGGGGATGGGTGCAGATACGCAGTATTTT. It yields the protein CATSDHPQGMGADTQYF.

The gene calls are TRBV7-2 and TRBJ2-1; unclear D gene. The germline V gene has CDR1 SGHTA and CDR2 FQGNSA. CDR3 length: 15 amino acids. The germline V and J ends were trimmed by 1 base and 2 bases, with 9 bases remaining between them. The CDR3 nucleotides read TGTGCCAGCAGCTTAGGGGCGAGCGCCTACAATGAGCAGTTCTTC. It is translated as CASSLGASAYNEQFF.

V usage is TRBV27 and J usage is TRBJ1-1, with TRBD1 as a possible D gene (5 bases). Trimming left V 2 bases short and J 0 bases short, with 13 bases between. The CDR3 is 16 residues long. Germline CDR1 and CDR2: MNHEY and SMNVEV (reference sequence). CDR3 sequence (DNA): TGTGCCAGCAGTTTAAGGGGAATCGGGTTGAACACTGAAGCTTTCTTT. As protein: CASSLRGIGLNTEAFF.

This clonotype was observed a few times. CDR3 nucleotides: TGCGCCAGCAGTGAGGGGTCCAAACAAGATACGCAGTATTTT. Its translation is CASSEGSKQDTQYF. V usage is TRBV10-1 and J usage is TRBJ2-3; D not resolved. In germline, CDR1 is WNHNN, CDR2 SYGVQD (reference sequence). CDR3 size: 14 residues. V was shortened by 2 bases and J by 5 bases, with 11 bases between the two germline ends.

The genes are TRBV6-2 or TRBV6-3 and TRBJ2-5; D not certain. The V end lost 0 bases, the J end lost 12 bases, and 11 bases lay between the germline ends. The CDR3 extends over 12 amino acids. Germline V gene data show CDR1 as MNHEY and CDR2 as SVGEGT. The CDR3 region has the DNA TGTGCCAGCAGTTACTCGAGTGGACCCAAGTACTTC. Its translation: CASSYSSGPKYF.

In this sample, this clonotype turned up once. The rearrangement uses TRBV6-6 and TRBJ2-7; D may be TRBD1 (5 bases). The CDR3 spans 15 residues. Germline V gene lookup returns CDR1 MNHNY and CDR2 SVGAGI (reference sequence). The V gene lost 2 bases and the J gene lost 2 bases, with 13 bases spanning the gap. CDR3 residues: CASSYGAQGTYEQYF. DNA of the CDR3: TGTGCCAGCAGTTACGGTGCTCAGGGAACCTACGAGCAGTACTTC.

This clonotype was seen many times. The rearrangement links TRBV27 to TRBJ2-4; 7 bases map to TRBD1. The V and J ends lost 6 bases and 3 bases, in that order; junction bases with no gene match: 2. This CDR3 region has 13 residues. CDR1 is MNHEY, CDR2 SMNVEV, per germline (reference sequence). DNA for the CDR3: TGTGCCAGCAGCTGGGACAGCAAAAACATTCAGTACTTC. Its translation is CASSWDSKNIQYF.

Concerning this clonotype itself: Relative to the germline gene, one junction end is altered; a read error may explain this. The chain combines TRBV7-2 with TRBJ2-3, with D maybe TRBD2 (5 bases). Germline V gene lookup returns CDR1 SGHTA and CDR2 FQGNSA. The CDR3 extends over 14 amino acids. For the CDR3, the DNA is TGTGCCAGCAGCTTAGCTTCTAGCAGAGATACGCAGTATTTT. It encodes CASSLASSRDTQYF.